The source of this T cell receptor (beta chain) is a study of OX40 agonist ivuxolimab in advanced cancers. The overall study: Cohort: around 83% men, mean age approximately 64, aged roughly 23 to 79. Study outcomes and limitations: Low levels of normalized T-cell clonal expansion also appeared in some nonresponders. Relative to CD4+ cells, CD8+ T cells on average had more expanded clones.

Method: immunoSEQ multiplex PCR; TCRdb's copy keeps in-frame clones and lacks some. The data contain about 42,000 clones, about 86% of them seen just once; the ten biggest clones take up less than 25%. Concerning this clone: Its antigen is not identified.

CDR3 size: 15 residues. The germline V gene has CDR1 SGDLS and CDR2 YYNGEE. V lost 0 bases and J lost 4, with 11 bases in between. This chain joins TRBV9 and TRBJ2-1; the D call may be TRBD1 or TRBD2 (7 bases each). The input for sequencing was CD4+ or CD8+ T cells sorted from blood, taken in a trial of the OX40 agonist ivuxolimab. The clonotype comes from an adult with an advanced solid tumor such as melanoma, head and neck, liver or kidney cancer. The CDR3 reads CASSVGAGQYNEQFF. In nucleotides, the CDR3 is TGTGCCAGCAGCGTAGGAGCGGGACAGTACAATGAGCAGTTCTTC.